Below are 18 T cell receptor beta chains sequenced from a single sample in a study of long-term antiretroviral therapy in people with HIV. Runs used v3.0 of the immunoSEQ assay and were done at survey level. The protocol was immunoSEQ multiplex PCR, while the TCRdb copy is restricted to in-frame clones and leaves out a portion. The data contain roughly 38,000 clones, approximately 85% of them singletons. The sequencing used unsorted PBMCs, collected 0.3 years after starting antiretroviral therapy. These receptors were collected from a man between 18 and 29 years old with HIV.

The genes are TRBV18 and TRBJ2-2, with D possibly matching TRBD1 (5 bases). Germline V lookup: CDR1 KGHSH, CDR2 LQKENI. V was cut by 6 bases and J by 3 bases, with 14 bases left in between. The CDR3 runs to 15 residues. The CDR3, as DNA: TGTGCCAGCTCTCCCCCCGCCAGGGACACCGGGGAGCTGTTTTTT. This encodes CASSPPARDTGELFF.

The chain is built from TRBV6-6 and TRBJ2-7; no definite D call. This CDR3 has 16 residues. V lost 8 bases, J lost 0 bases, and 20 bases lay in between. CDR1 is MNHNY and CDR2 is SVGAGI in the germline V gene (reference sequence). The CDR3 DNA sequence: TGTGCCAGCGAGCCTCGTCCCAGGCCGAGCTCCTACGAGCAGTACTTC. This translates into CASEPRPRPSSYEQYF.

This clone has more than one count but fewer than ten. The V call is TRBV6-5, the J call TRBJ2-7, with D tentatively TRBD1 (8 bases). From germline, CDR1 is MNHEY and CDR2 SVGAGI. The CDR3 consists of 15 residues. V was shortened by 3 bases and J by 2 bases, with 14 bases between the two germline ends. The CDR3 nucleotides are TGTGCCAGCAGTTATGACACAGGGGGGGCCTACGAGCAGTACTTC. Its protein product is CASSYDTGGAYEQYF.

The CDR3 DNA follows: TGCGCCAGCAGCCAAGATTGGGGGGCGGGCGGCGAAAAACTGTTTTTT. It codes for CASSQDWGAGGEKLFF. The chain recombines TRBV4-3 with TRBJ1-4, with D possibly matching TRBD1 (6 bases). The germline CDR1 and CDR2 sequences are LGHNA and YSLEER. V lost 0 bases, J lost 8 bases, and 16 bases lay in between. The CDR3 contains 16 residues.

The J gene is TRBJ2-1, the V gene TRBV11-2, with 9 positions matching TRBD1. Germline CDR1 SGHAT, CDR2 FQNNGV. The CDR3 is made up of 15 amino acids. The J segment lost 0 bases and the V segment lost 5 bases, leaving 2 bases of the junction unmatched. The CDR3 region is CASSPDRGSYNEQFF. The CDR3 DNA follows: TGTGCCAGCAGCCCGGACAGGGGCTCCTACAATGAGCAGTTCTTC.

CDR3 amino acids: CAWSPWQVYEQYF. CDR3 in DNA: TGTGCCTGGAGTCCCTGGCAGGTCTACGAGCAGTACTTC. The J gene is TRBJ2-7, the V gene TRBV30; D gene unclear. The CDR3 has 13 residues. V lost 2 bases, J lost 3 bases, and 11 bases lay in between. Per the germline V gene, CDR1 is GTSNPN and CDR2 is SVGIG (reference sequence).

This clone was picked up a small number of times. The chain carries TRBV5-4 and TRBJ1-2, with TRBD1 identical over 11 bases. Trimming removed 3 bases from V and 8 bases from J; junction bases left unmatched: 6. The CDR3 is made up of 14 amino acids. Germline V gives CDR1 SGHNT, CDR2 YYREEE (reference sequence). CDR3 sequence reads: CASSSGQGVQGYTF. Here the CDR3 DNA reads TGTGCCAGCAGCTCGGGACAGGGGGTGCAAGGCTACACCTTC.

The chain combines TRBV5-1 with TRBJ2-5, with a possible D match to TRBD1 (6 bases). The length of the CDR3 is 17 residues. CDR1 is SGHRS and CDR2 is YFSETQ in the germline V gene. The germline V and J ends were trimmed by 1 base and 5 bases, with 21 bases remaining between them. The CDR3 bases are TGCGCCAGCAGCTTGAGCCCCCGGGGTAGGGGGACCGAGACCCAGTACTTC. This sequence encodes CASSLSPRGRGTETQYF.

This chain links TRBV6-4 with TRBJ2-1; D is possibly TRBD1 (5 bases). The CDR3 runs 13 residues. Trimming pared 5 bases from V and 2 bases from J, leaving 7 bases between. Germline assignment: CDR1 MRHNA and CDR2 SNTAGT. In DNA form, the CDR3 reads TGTGCCAGCAGTAAGGACACCTACAATGAGCAGTTCTTC. Residues: CASSKDTYNEQFF.

The V and J genes are TRBV18 and TRBJ2-5; the D call may be TRBD1 or TRBD2 (6 bases each). Germline V CDR1 and CDR2: KGHSH, LQKENI. The CDR3 consists of 17 residues. Trimming stripped 1 base from V and 4 bases from J, with 19 bases between. The CDR3 reads CASSPRRGAGGIETQYF. The CDR3 DNA follows: TGTGCCAGCTCACCACGTAGGGGGGCAGGCGGAATAGAGACCCAGTACTTC.

J is TRBJ2-7 and V is TRBV5-1, with D possibly called TRBD1 or TRBD2 (6 bases each). The CDR3 runs 13 residues. The V and J ends lost 4 bases and 7 bases respectively, with 15 bases between them. Germline CDR1 reads SGHRS; CDR2 reads YFSETQ. CDR3 nucleotides: TGCGCCAGCAGCCAATTGGGGGCGGGGGAGCAGTACTTC. As protein: CASSQLGAGEQYF.

The chain employs TRBV9 and TRBJ2-1, with 10 bases matching TRBD2. The CDR3 spans 15 residues. V dropped 4 bases and J dropped 5; count of bases not matched to a gene: 6. Germline V gene sequence: CDR1 SGDLS, CDR2 YYNGEE. The CDR3: CASSTSGGENNEQFF. As DNA, the CDR3 is TGTGCCAGCAGCACAAGCGGGGGGGAAAACAATGAGCAGTTCTTC.

To note about this clone: Compared with germline, one end of the junction differs, possibly owing to a read error. The J gene is TRBJ2-3, the V gene TRBV29-1, with 8 bases identical to TRBD2. This CDR3 region has 16 residues. Germline values: CDR1 SQVTM, CDR2 ANQGSEA. CDR3 region: CSAEGYSGMSTDTQYF. CDR3 coding DNA: TGCAGCGCTGAAGGGTATAGCGGGATGAGCACAGATACGCAGTATTTT.

The rearrangement links TRBV5-8 to TRBJ1-4; D is uncertain. CDR3 size: 15 residues. The V end was cut by 2 bases, the J end by 6 bases, with 14 bases between. Germline lookup yields CDR1 SGHTS and CDR2 YDEGEE. The CDR3 here is CASSLRITGYEKLFF. DNA of the CDR3: TGTGCCAGCAGCTTACGGATTACGGGGTATGAAAAACTGTTTTTT.

This clone has a single count. V is TRBV7-8 and J is TRBJ1-5, with D perhaps TRBD1 (6 bases). CDR3 length equals 17 residues. V dropped 7 bases and J dropped 0 bases, with 19 bases sitting between them. Germline V gene data show CDR1 as SGHVS and CDR2 as FQNEAQ. CDR3 DNA sequence: TGTGCCAGCACCAAAACAGGGAAGCGTAATAGCAATCAGCCCCAGCATTTT. Its protein is CASTKTGKRNSNQPQHF.

CDR3: CASSRSGTSTDTQYF. CDR3 sequence (DNA): TGTGCCAGCAGCCGTAGCGGAACTAGCACAGATACGCAGTATTTT. The chain employs TRBV7-3 and TRBJ2-3; D is possibly TRBD2 (6 bases). V was clipped by 5 bases and J by 0 bases, with 12 bases between them. Germline lookup yields CDR1 SGHTA and CDR2 FQGTGA. CDR3 length: 15 amino acids.

This clone showed up just a few times. The J gene is TRBJ1-1, the V gene TRBV7-3; TRBD1 is a possible D gene (5 bases). The CDR3 has 15 residues. Per the germline V gene, CDR1 is SGHTA and CDR2 is FQGTGA. The V gene lost 1 base and the J gene lost 4 bases, with 13 bases spanning the gap. CDR3 loop: CASSLIGGEATEAFF. The CDR3, as DNA: TGTGCCAGCAGCTTAATTGGAGGGGAGGCCACTGAAGCTTTCTTT.

This clone was detected only a few times. The V and J genes are TRBV5-6 and TRBJ2-2, with unresolved D. V was clipped by 2 bases and J by 3 bases, with 5 bases between them. Germline assignment: CDR1 SGHDT and CDR2 YYEEEE. This CDR3 has 13 amino acids. In DNA form, the CDR3 reads TGTGCCAGCAGCTTCGGACACACCGGGGAGCTGTTTTTT. This codes for CASSFGHTGELFF.